Listed below are T cell receptor beta chains from one sample, sequenced in a study of CD4 and CD8 cells across lung adenocarcinoma regions. TCRdb reprocessed the PCR reads via MiXCR and lists one record per CDR3 protein. The table shows 10,000 to 15,000 distinct CDR3 sequences, with roughly 56% occurring only once. Source material: CD8+ T cells from the margin of a lung tumor. The source is a female donor with lung adenocarcinoma. The CD4 and CD8 labels of this study may be unreliable. The CDR3 runs from the conserved cysteine through the conserved F or W. Fields, in order: J gene, clone size, D gene, V gene, CDR3 protein. D genes are given only for firm matches. Not every row has a clone size; where given, it reads once, few, many or a size class.

>TRBJ2-3|large|TRBD1|TRBV6-1
CASRKQGADTQYF
>TRBJ1-6|many|TRBD1|TRBV7-2
CASSFKPGQGYGSPLHF
>TRBJ2-1|-|TRBD2|TRBV6-1
CARGFQGTSANEQYF
>-|-|TRBD2|TRBV10-1
CASSPSGGDGETQYF
>TRBJ1-1|many|TRBD1|TRBV4-2
CASSQQGGNTEAFF
>TRBJ1-4|medium-sized|TRBD1|TRBV6-5
CASSSQTGSNEKLFF
>TRBJ2-1|-|-|TRBV10-2
CASSEGRDAYNEQFF
>TRBJ1-3|many|TRBD1|TRBV6-1
CASSDPGTVGNTIYF
>TRBJ2-4|-|-|TRBV6-1
CASSPGLGAKNTQYF
>TRBJ2-3|many|-|TRBV4-1
CASSQEGKGTDTQYF
>-|-|TRBD2|TRBV6-1
CASRASGGRAKETQYF
>TRBJ2-6|many|-|TRBV4-1
CASSPGPGRSSGANVLTF
>TRBJ2-2|-|-|TRBV6-5
CASSYQGHGAGELFF
>TRBJ2-1|-|TRBD2|TRBV12-3/TRBV12-4
CASSFETSGFYNEQFF
>TRBJ2-5|few|-|TRBV7-2
CASSSTGAQETQYF
>TRBJ2-1|-|TRBD2|TRBV6-1
CASSESGTTYNEQFF
>TRBJ2-5|-|TRBD1|TRBV6-1
CASTLSSTGGKTQYF
>TRBJ2-3|-|-|TRBV10-3
CAVGQGGRVTDTQYF
>TRBJ2-5|-|-|TRBV6-1
CASSEGGGSGGTQYF